The clone carrying this T cell receptor beta chain showed up just a few times. This entry is derived from a study of T cells in tumors and immune-related adverse events. From germline, CDR1 is LNHDA and CDR2 SQIVND (reference sequence). The CDR3 consists of 15 residues. V gave up 6 bases and J gave up 1 base, with 13 bases separating them. Generated by immunoSEQ multiplex PCR, the TCRdb table keeps only in-frame clones and is missing some. The table has about 4,900 clones, roughly two thirds seen once. This TCR came from a female donor with metastatic renal cell carcinoma. This chain joins TRBV19 and TRBJ1-5; tentatively, D is TRBD1 (6 bases). The sequencing used gut tissue, collected from a patient treated with anti-PD-1 therapy. The CDR3 here is CASRWGGLSNQPQHF. CDR3 DNA: TGTGCCAGTAGATGGGGGGGCCTGAGCAATCAGCCCCAGCATTTT.